The sequence of this T cell receptor (beta chain) was determined in a study of T cells in Graves' hyperthyroidism and ophthalmopathy. Findings of the study overall: A model using 13 V-J features told ophthalmopathy apart from stable hyperthyroidism. Expanded thyroid clonotypes (above 0.001) were mostly also found in blood.

Concerning this clonotype: The antigen is undetermined.

RNA transcripts yielded amplified TCR beta CDR3 regions. A set of HTBI primers served as the primers for a first-round RT-PCR of the TCR CDR3. Using its own MiXCR run on the multiplex PCR reads, TCRdb lists one record per CDR3 protein. Here the sample spans more than 500,000 distinct CDR3 sequences, about 16% being singletons. Germline V gene sequence: CDR1 MNHEY, CDR2 SMNVEV (reference sequence). V lost 2 bases and J lost 8; bases outside the gene matches: 9. The CDR3 extends over 16 amino acids. Among ophthalmopathy patients, the Clinical Activity Score reached at least 3, the NOSPECS grade reached at least 4, and duration remained under 3 months. Clinical symptoms, serum thyroxine and TRAb, thyroid ultrasound and orbital computed tomography were used for the diagnoses.

The sample was blood. The sequence derives from a woman in her thirties with Graves' ophthalmopathy. The rearrangement links TRBV27 to TRBJ2-4; 10 nucleotides match TRBD2. The CDR3 region has the DNA TGTGCCAGCAGTTTACAGGGACTAGCGAGGTTAGACATTCAGTACTTC. It yields the protein CASSLQGLARLDIQYF.